This paragraph reports one TCR beta chain. The clone's antigen remains unknown. No much larger clone exists at a distance of one base, and base qualities are not known. TCRbeta CDR3 regions were amplified from genomic DNA by means of the immunoSEQ Assay, a bias-controlled multiplex PCR. The authors' analysis ran thus. The number of nucleated cells in each sample was estimated from the amplification of reference gene primers within the assay. To quantify the absolute abundance of each unique TCRbeta CDR3 rearrangement, sequence reads were collapsed and filtered. For each sample, productive Simpson clonality was calculated as the square root of Simpson's diversity index across productive rearrangements. The immuneACCESS repertoire file appears here via TCRdb, limited to in-frame rearrangements. These files lack a portion of the clones; in checked studies, under half of the deficit traces to unresolved V genes, and the cause of the others is not known. For V, J and clone size, that table is used; D and trimming come from the DNA. The table for this sample lists fewer than 250,000 clones; just under 85% of them were counted only once. Together, the top ten hold approximately 8.1% of the sample.

These data originate in a study of blood T cell repertoires in COVID-19 (dated by TCRdb to 2020 to 2022). General notes on the study: The collaborator samples originated in the United States, Italy and Spain and spanned the acute and convalescent phases of COVID-19. The samples were drawn from the first 160 participants of the ongoing ImmuneRACE study and from 1,254 subjects provided by 6 global collaborators. Where available, HLA class I and class II types were obtained from metadata supplied by the sample provider rather than from assay-based typing. Sample metadata almost always included a de-identified subject ID, COVID-19 status, age in years and sex. The material from the prospective study consisted of cDNA or gDNA derived from T cells, B-cell-depleted T cells, or PBMCs. The repertoires were released in a freely available public database intended as a resource for research on the immune response to SARS-CoV-2. Subjects who had been exposed to COVID-19, were actively infected with it, or had recovered from it provided the deeply sampled blood TCRbeta repertoires that made up the dataset.

Collaborating institutions collected whole blood in K2EDTA tubes following their own protocols. For TCRbeta analysis, collaborator samples were shipped as frozen whole blood, as isolated PBMCs, or as DNA extracted from either sample type. Germline trimming amounts to 5 bases on V and 1 base on J, with 8 as the count of junction bases outside the gene matches. The CDR3 starts with the cysteine, ends with the phenylalanine, and has 15 residues. Only the CDR3 DNA is retained, 45 bases long and in frame from the first base. Sequences SGHRS (CDR1) and YFSETQ (CDR2) are obtained from the germline V gene. Broader findings and caveats from the paper: How much clinical and demographic metadata was included differed by source and by participant, and the metadata was provided uncurated.

The rearranged chain carries TRBV5-1 and TRBJ1-1, and TRBD1 matches 7 of the central bases. The sample comprised peripheral blood. The sequence derives from a woman aged 45-65 years with active or convalescent COVID-19. The CDR3: CASRGQLFGNTEAFF. The DNA reads as follows: TGCGCCAGCAGGGGACAGCTCTTTGGGAACACTGAAGCTTTCTTT.